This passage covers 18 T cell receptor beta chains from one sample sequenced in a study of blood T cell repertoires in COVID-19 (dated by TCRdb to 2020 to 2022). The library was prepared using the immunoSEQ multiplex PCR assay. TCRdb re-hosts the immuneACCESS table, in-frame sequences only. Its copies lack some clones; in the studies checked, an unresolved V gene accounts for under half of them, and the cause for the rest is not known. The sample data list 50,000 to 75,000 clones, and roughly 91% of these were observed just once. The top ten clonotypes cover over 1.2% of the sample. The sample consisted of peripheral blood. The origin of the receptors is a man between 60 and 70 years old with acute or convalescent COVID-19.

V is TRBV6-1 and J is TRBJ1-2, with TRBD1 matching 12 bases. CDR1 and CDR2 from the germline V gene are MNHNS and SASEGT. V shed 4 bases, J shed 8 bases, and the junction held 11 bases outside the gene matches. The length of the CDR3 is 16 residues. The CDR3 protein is CASSAIPGQGARGYTF. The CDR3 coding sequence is TGTGCCAGCAGTGCAATACCGGGACAGGGGGCTCGGGGCTACACCTTC.

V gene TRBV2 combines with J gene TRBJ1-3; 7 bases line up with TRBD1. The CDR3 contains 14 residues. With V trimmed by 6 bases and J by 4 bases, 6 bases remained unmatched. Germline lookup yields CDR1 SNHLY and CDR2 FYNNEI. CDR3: CASRRDRVGNTIYF. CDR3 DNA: TGTGCCAGCAGGAGAGACAGGGTCGGAAACACCATATATTTT.

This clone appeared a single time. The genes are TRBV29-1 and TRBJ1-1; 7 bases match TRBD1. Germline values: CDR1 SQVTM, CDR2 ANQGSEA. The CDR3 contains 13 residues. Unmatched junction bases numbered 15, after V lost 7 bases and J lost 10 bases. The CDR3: CSAQMGTVLSAFF. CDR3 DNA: TGCAGCGCCCAGATGGGGACAGTCCTTTCAGCTTTCTTT. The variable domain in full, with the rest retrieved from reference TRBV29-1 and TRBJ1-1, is SAVISQKPSRDICQRGTSLTIQCQVDSQVTMMFWYRQQPGQSLTLIATANQGSEATYESGFVIDKFPISRPNLTFSTLTVSNMSPEDSSIYLCSAQMGTVLSAFFGQGTRLTVV.

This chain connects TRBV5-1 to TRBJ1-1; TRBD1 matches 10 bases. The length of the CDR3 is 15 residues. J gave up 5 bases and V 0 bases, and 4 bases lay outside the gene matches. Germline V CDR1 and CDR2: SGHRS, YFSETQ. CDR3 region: CASSLGTGGWTEAFF. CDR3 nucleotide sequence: TGCGCCAGCAGCTTGGGGACAGGGGGGTGGACTGAAGCTTTCTTT.

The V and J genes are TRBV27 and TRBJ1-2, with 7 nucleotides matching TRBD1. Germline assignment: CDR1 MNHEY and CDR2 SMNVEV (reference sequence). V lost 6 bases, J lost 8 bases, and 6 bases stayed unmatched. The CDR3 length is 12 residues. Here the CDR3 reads CASSLQGNGYTF. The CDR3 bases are TGTGCCAGCAGCTTACAGGGGAACGGCTACACCTTC.

The CDR3 coding sequence is TGTGCCAGCAGCCCGTCGGCTAGCGGATTCACTGAGCAGTTCTTC. Translating it yields CASSPSASGFTEQFF. The chain is built from TRBV7-3 and TRBJ2-1; 7 nucleotides agree with TRBD2. The junction had 13 bases not matched to a gene; V was cut back by 5 bases and J by 9 bases. In germline, CDR1 is SGHTA, CDR2 FQGTGA. This CDR3 contains 15 residues.

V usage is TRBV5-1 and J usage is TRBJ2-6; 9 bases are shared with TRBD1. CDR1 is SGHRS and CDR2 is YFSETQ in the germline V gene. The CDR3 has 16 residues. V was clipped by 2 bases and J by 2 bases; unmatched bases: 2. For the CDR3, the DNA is TGCGCCAGCAGCTTAGGGGACAGGGCTGGGGCCAACGTCCTGACTTTC. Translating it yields CASSLGDRAGANVLTF.

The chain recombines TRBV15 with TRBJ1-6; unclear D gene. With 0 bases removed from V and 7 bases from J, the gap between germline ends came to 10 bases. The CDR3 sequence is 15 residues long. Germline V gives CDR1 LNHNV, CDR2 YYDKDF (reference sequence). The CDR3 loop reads CATSRDLTENSPLHF. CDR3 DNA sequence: TGTGCCACCAGCAGAGATCTGACTGAAAATTCACCCCTCCACTTT.

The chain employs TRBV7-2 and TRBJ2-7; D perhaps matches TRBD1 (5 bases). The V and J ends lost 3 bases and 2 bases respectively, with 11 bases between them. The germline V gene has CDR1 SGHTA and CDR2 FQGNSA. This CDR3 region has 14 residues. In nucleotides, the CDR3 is TGTGCCAGCAGCTTGACAGTACCCACCTACGAGCAGTACTTC. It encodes CASSLTVPTYEQYF.

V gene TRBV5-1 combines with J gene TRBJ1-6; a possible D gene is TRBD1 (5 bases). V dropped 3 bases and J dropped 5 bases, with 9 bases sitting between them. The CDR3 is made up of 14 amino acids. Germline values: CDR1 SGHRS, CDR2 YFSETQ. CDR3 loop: CASSSDSDNSPLHF. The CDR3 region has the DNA TGCGCCAGCAGCTCTGACAGTGATAATTCACCCCTCCACTTT.

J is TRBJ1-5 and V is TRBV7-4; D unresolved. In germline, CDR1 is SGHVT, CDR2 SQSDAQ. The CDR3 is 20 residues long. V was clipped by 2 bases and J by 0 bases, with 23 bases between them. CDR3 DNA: TGTGCCAGCAGCTTAACCCCCGTCCATACAGCCTCCCCTAGCAATCAGCCCCAGCATTTT. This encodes CASSLTPVHTASPSNQPQHF.

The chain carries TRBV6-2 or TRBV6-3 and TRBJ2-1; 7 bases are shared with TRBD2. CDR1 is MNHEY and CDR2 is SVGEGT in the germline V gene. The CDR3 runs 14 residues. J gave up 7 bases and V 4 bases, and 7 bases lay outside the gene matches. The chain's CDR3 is CASSWEGYRNEQFF. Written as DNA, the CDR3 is TGTGCCAGCAGTTGGGAGGGGTACAGGAATGAGCAGTTCTTC.

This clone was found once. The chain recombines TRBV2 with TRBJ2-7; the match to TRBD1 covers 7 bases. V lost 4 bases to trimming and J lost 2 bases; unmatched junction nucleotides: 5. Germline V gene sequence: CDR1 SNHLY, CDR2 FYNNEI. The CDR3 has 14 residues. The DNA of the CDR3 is TGTGCCAGCAGTGGGGGACAGCGGACCTACGAGCAGTACTTC. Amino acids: CASSGGQRTYEQYF.

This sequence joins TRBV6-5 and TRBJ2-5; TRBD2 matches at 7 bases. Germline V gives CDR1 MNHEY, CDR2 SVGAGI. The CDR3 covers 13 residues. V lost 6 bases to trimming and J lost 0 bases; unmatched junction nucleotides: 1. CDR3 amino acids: CASRREYQETQYF. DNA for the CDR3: TGTGCCAGCAGGCGGGAGTACCAAGAGACCCAGTACTTC.

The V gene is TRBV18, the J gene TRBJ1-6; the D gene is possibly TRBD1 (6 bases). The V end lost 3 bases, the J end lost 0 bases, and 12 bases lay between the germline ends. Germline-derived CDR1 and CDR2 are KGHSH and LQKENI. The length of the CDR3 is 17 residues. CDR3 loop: CASSPDSKSSYNSPLHF. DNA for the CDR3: TGTGCCAGCTCACCGGACAGCAAAAGCTCCTATAATTCACCCCTCCACTTT.

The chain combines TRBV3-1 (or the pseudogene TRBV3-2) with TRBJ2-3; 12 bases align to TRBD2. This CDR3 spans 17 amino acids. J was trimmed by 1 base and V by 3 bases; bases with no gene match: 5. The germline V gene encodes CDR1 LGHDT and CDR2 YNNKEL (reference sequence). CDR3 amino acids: CASSQLAGGPGTDTQYF. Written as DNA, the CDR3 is TGTGCCAGCAGCCAGCTAGCGGGGGGGCCCGGCACAGATACGCAGTATTTT.

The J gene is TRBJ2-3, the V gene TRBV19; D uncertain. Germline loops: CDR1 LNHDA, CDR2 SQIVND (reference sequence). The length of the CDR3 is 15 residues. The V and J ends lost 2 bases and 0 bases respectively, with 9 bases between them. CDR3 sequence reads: CASSILGPSTDTQYF. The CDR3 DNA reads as TGTGCCAGTAGTATACTAGGCCCCAGCACAGATACGCAGTATTTT.

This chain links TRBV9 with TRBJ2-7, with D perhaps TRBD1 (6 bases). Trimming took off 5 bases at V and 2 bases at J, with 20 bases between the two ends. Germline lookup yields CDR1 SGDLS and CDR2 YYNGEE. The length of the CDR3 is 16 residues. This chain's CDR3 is CASSSRDTRPPYEQYF. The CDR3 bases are TGTGCCAGCAGTAGCCGGGACACCCGGCCCCCCTACGAGCAGTACTTC.